This TCR beta chain emerged from a study of spatial heterogeneity in lung cancer. Overall study: A consistent excess of beta-chain over alpha-chain sequences was detected. Study-wide results and limits: Ubiquitous, expanded tumor-derived TCRs were more frequently observed in blood at resection than at follow-up.

MiXCR, applied by TCRdb to the 5' RACE reads, yields one record per CDR3 protein. The sample has more than 80,000 distinct CDR3 sequences, less than 15% seen once. Indicated time point: sample taken at primary tumor resection. Sequencing of whole RNA from tumor, nontumor lung or frozen PBMC involved no sorting. The CDR3 runs 13 residues. Germline V gives CDR1 SGHRS, CDR2 YFSETQ. Unmatched junction bases numbered 4, after V lost 1 base and J lost 7 bases. In regard to this clonotype: Its matching antigen is unknown.

This chain connects TRBV5-1 to TRBJ1-1, with 7 bases matching TRBD1. The clonotype comes from a male donor with early-stage non-small cell lung cancer. Sequences were derived from PBMCs, sampled at surgery. The CDR3 sequence: CASSLRGQSEAFF. DNA of the CDR3: TGCGCCAGCAGCTTGAGGGGGCAGAGTGAAGCTTTCTTT.